One sample yielded the 24 T cell receptor beta chains listed below, sequenced in a study of T cell responses to AZD1222 COVID-19 vaccine (TCRdb year 2021). This sample's time point label indicates: baseline before first vaccination. Libraries were made using the immunoSEQ multiplex PCR assay. Sourced from immuneACCESS, this table was stored by TCRdb with only in-frame sequences that have V and J called. A share of the clones is absent; for the studies checked, an unresolved V gene accounts for under half, and the remainder has no known explanation. For this sample there are 140,000 or so clones; over 75% appear just once. The biggest ten clones account for 1.6% of the sample. The sequences come from peripheral blood, collected on day 0 of AZD1222 vaccination. All receptors come from an adult in good health.

The gene calls are TRBV28 and TRBJ1-5; maybe TRBD1 (5 bases). The V and J ends lost 11 bases and 4 bases respectively, with 18 bases between them. This CDR3 contains 14 residues. Germline values: CDR1 MDHEN, CDR2 SYDVKM. CDR3 bases: TGTGCCTCTTTTCCGGGACCCTCGAATCAGCCCCAGCATTTT. It codes for CASFPGPSNQPQHF. The whole variable domain, filled in from reference TRBV28 and TRBJ1-5, reads DVKVTQSSRYLVKRTGEKVFLECVQDMDHENMFWYRQDPGLGLRLIYFSYDVKMKEKGDIPEGYSVSREKKERFSLILESASTNQTSMYLCASFPGPSNQPQHFGDGTRLSIL.

Only a few counts were recorded for this clone. V is TRBV6-4 and J is TRBJ1-2, with 7 bases aligning to TRBD1. The J segment lost 4 bases and the V segment lost 5 bases, leaving 7 bases of the junction unmatched. CDR3 length: 14 residues. The germline V gene encodes CDR1 MRHNA and CDR2 SNTAGT. This CDR3 is CASSPTGTGYGYTF. The CDR3 DNA is TGTGCCAGCAGTCCGACAGGGACTGGCTATGGCTACACCTTC.

This rearrangement joins TRBV5-6 to TRBJ1-2; D might be TRBD1 (6 bases). Germline values: CDR1 SGHDT, CDR2 YYEEEE. Trimming took off 7 bases at V and 8 bases at J, with 21 bases between the two ends. The length of the CDR3 is 14 residues. As DNA, the CDR3 is TGTGCCAGCGTGGGGGCCATATTAAATAAGGGCTACACCTTC. Translation gives CASVGAILNKGYTF. Drawing the rest from reference TRBV5-6 and TRBJ1-2, the complete variable domain is DAGVTQSPTHLIKTRGQQVTLRCSPKSGHDTVSWYQQALGQGPQFIFQYYEEEERQRGNFPDRFSGHQFPNYSSELNVNALLLGDSALYLCASVGAILNKGYTFGSGTRLTVV.

The rearrangement uses TRBV5-8 and TRBJ1-1, with no clear D. Germline values: CDR1 SGHTS, CDR2 YDEGEE. The CDR3 is 14 residues long. The V end was cut by 4 bases, the J end by 0 bases, with 10 bases between. CDR3 in DNA: TGTGCCAGCAGCCGCAGGTACATGAACACTGAAGCTTTCTTT. Its protein is CASSRRYMNTEAFF.

V usage is TRBV3-1 (or the pseudogene TRBV3-2) and J usage is TRBJ1-6; no clear D gene. Deletions cut 3 bases from V and 6 bases from J, with 0 bases between. This CDR3 region has 11 residues. Germline lookup yields CDR1 LGHDT and CDR2 YNNKEL (reference sequence). The CDR3 bases are TGTGCCAGCAGCCATAATTCACCCCTCCACTTT. Amino acids: CASSHNSPLHF.

The chain uses TRBV2 and TRBJ2-1; D is ambiguous. The V and J ends lost 4 bases and 3 bases respectively, with 7 bases between them. The length of the CDR3 is 13 residues. CDR1 is SNHLY, CDR2 FYNNEI, per germline. CDR3: CASSALVYNEQFF. The CDR3, as DNA: TGTGCCAGCAGTGCTCTTGTCTACAATGAGCAGTTCTTC.

The chain links TRBV6-5 to TRBJ2-7; either TRBD1 or TRBD2 may fit D (6 bases each). Deletions cut 0 bases from V and 3 bases from J, with 15 bases between. CDR1 and CDR2 from the germline V gene are MNHEY and SVGAGI. This CDR3 comprises 16 residues. The CDR3 protein is CASSYSRGAHGYEQYF. CDR3 DNA sequence: TGTGCCAGCAGTTACTCGAGGGGGGCGCACGGCTACGAGCAGTACTTC.

This clone has just a few counts. The rearrangement uses TRBV7-9 and TRBJ2-5; D gene ambiguous. V gave up 7 bases and J gave up 5 bases, with 14 bases separating them. This CDR3 spans 13 amino acids. Germline lookup yields CDR1 SEHNR and CDR2 FQNEAQ (reference sequence). CDR3 DNA sequence: TGTGCCAGCAAAGCGAGTAGCCTCGAGACCCAGTACTTC. Its protein product is CASKASSLETQYF.

This chain connects TRBV19 to TRBJ1-6, with 8 nucleotides matching TRBD1. The V and J ends lost 7 bases and 6 bases, in that order; junction bases with no gene match: 11. From germline, CDR1 is LNHDA and CDR2 SQIVND (reference sequence). The CDR3 loop spans 16 amino acids. The CDR3, as DNA: TGTGCCAGTACCATCCTGGTCCAGGGGGCTAATTCACCCCTCCACTTT. Its translation is CASTILVQGANSPLHF.

V and J are TRBV11-2 and TRBJ2-3; D gene ambiguous. Trimming shortened V by 0 bases and J by 8 bases, and 6 bases separated the two germline ends. The CDR3 length is 12 residues. Germline V CDR1 and CDR2: SGHAT, FQNNGV. Here the CDR3 DNA reads TGTGCCAGCAGCTTAGATTGGTCTACGCAGTATTTT. Protein product: CASSLDWSTQYF.

The V call is TRBV6-2 or TRBV6-3, the J call TRBJ2-2, with D perhaps being TRBD1 or TRBD2 (5 bases each). Per the germline V gene, CDR1 is MNHEY and CDR2 is SVGEGT. The length of the CDR3 is 14 residues. Trimming shortened V by 5 bases and J by 7 bases, and 14 bases separated the two germline ends. The CDR3 is CASSLDGGLGELFF. CDR3 nucleotide sequence: TGTGCCAGCAGTCTGGATGGGGGTCTCGGGGAGCTGTTTTTT.

The chain couples TRBV2 to TRBJ1-4; D call uncertain. CDR1 is SNHLY and CDR2 is FYNNEI in the germline V gene. Trimming removed 3 bases at V and 11 bases at J, with 13 bases between. The CDR3 runs to 13 residues. The CDR3 protein is CASSETDYSKLFF. CDR3 bases: TGTGCCAGCAGTGAGACCGACTATTCCAAACTGTTTTTT.

This chain connects TRBV28 to TRBJ1-5, with D maybe TRBD1 (5 bases). Looked up from germline, CDR1 is MDHEN and CDR2 is SYDVKM. The V gene lost 6 bases and the J gene lost 3 bases, with 15 bases spanning the gap. CDR3 size: 15 residues. The CDR3 loop reads CASSYRGRYNQPQHF. The CDR3 DNA reads as TGTGCCAGCAGCTATAGGGGCAGGTACAATCAGCCCCAGCATTTT.

The chain recombines TRBV29-1 with TRBJ2-7; TRBD1 aligns across 8 bases. Germline lookup yields CDR1 SQVTM and CDR2 ANQGSEA. J lost 6 bases, V lost 6 bases, and 13 bases had no gene match. CDR3 length equals 14 residues. DNA of the CDR3: TGCAGCGTACCTCAGGGGACAGGACTACCCGAGCAGTACTTC. Translation: CSVPQGTGLPEQYF.

This chain links TRBV19 with TRBJ1-2; 9 positions match TRBD1. Germline V gene lookup returns CDR1 LNHDA and CDR2 SQIVND (reference sequence). CDR3 length: 16 residues. Unmatched junction bases numbered 17, after V lost 11 bases and J lost 4 bases. The DNA for the CDR3 is TGTGCCTCCGACCAAACCGGACAGGGGATTCCCTATGGCTACACCTTC. Translated: CASDQTGQGIPYGYTF. Combining the CDR3 with reference TRBV19 and TRBJ1-2 gives the whole variable domain DGGITQSPKYLFRKEGQNVTLSCEQNLNHDAMYWYRQDPGQGLRLIYYSQIVNDFQKGDIAEGYSVSREKKESFPLTVTSAQKNPTAFYLCASDQTGQGIPYGYTFGSGTRLTVV.

J is TRBJ2-7 and V is TRBV11-2; 7 bases are a match to TRBD1. Trimming removed 4 bases from V and 1 base from J; junction bases left unmatched: 7. Germline loops: CDR1 SGHAT, CDR2 FQNNGV. This CDR3 has 15 residues. CDR3 sequence: CASSSEGGQSYEQYF. In DNA, the CDR3 is TGTGCCAGCAGCTCCGAAGGGGGACAGTCCTACGAGCAGTACTTC.

The V gene is TRBV7-9, the J gene TRBJ2-5; either TRBD1 or TRBD2 may fit D (6 bases each). CDR1 is SEHNR and CDR2 is FQNEAQ in the germline V gene (reference sequence). The CDR3 extends over 15 amino acids. The V end lost 7 bases, the J end lost 2 bases, and 17 bases lay between the germline ends. CDR3 sequence (DNA): TGTGCCAGCATCCAAGCCGGGGGCCTTCAAGAGACCCAGTACTTC. It is translated as CASIQAGGLQETQYF.

In DNA, the CDR3 is TGTGCCTGTCTAATCGGGACGGTCAATGAAAAACTGTTTTTT. Its protein product is CACLIGTVNEKLFF. The chain couples TRBV30 to TRBJ1-4; D may be TRBD1 (5 bases). Germline V gene data show CDR1 as GTSNPN and CDR2 as SVGIG (reference sequence). Trimming removed 6 bases at V and 5 bases at J, with 16 bases between. The CDR3 totals 14 residues.

The chain combines TRBV24-1 with TRBJ1-2; D is perhaps TRBD1 (6 bases). Trimming stripped 5 bases from V and 7 bases from J, with 16 bases between. This CDR3 spans 14 amino acids. Germline assignment: CDR1 KGHDR and CDR2 SFDVKD. The CDR3 loop reads CATSASYRDGGYTF. In DNA form, the CDR3 reads TGTGCCACCAGTGCATCGTACAGGGACGGTGGCTACACCTTC.

V usage is TRBV6-5 and J usage is TRBJ1-6; D gene unclear. The V gene's germline CDR1 is MNHEY and CDR2 SVGAGI. V lost 5 bases, J lost 15 bases, and 11 bases lay in between. This CDR3 region has 11 residues. CDR3 residues: CASSQWDVLHF. The CDR3 DNA reads as TGTGCCAGCAGTCAATGGGATGTCCTCCACTTT.

The genes are TRBV12-5 and TRBJ1-5; 9 bases are shared with TRBD1. Germline values: CDR1 LGHNT, CDR2 FRNRAP. The CDR3 sequence is 17 residues long. Unmatched junction bases numbered 6, after V lost 0 bases and J lost 3 bases. CDR3 sequence (DNA): TGTGCTAGTGGTTTGGTATTGGGACAGGGTGCCAATCAGCCCCAGCATTTT. This translates into CASGLVLGQGANQPQHF. The complete variable domain, with remaining parts taken from reference TRBV12-5 and TRBJ1-5, reads DARVTQTPRHKVTEMGQEVTMRCQPILGHNTVFWYRQTMMQGLELLAYFRNRAPLDDSGMPKDRFSAEMPDATLATLKIQPSEPRDSAVYFCASGLVLGQGANQPQHFGDGTRLSIL.

The chain uses TRBV9 and TRBJ1-5, with 7 bases identical to TRBD1. Trimming removed 2 bases from V and 3 bases from J; junction bases left unmatched: 5. CDR1 and CDR2 (germline): SGDLS, YYNGEE. The CDR3 runs 15 residues. This CDR3 reads CASSVGGGDNQPQHF. Written as DNA, the CDR3 is TGTGCCAGCAGCGTGGGAGGGGGCGACAATCAGCCCCAGCATTTT.

There are a few counts of this clone. The CDR3 nucleotides read TGTGCCAGCAGGGGGTCCTCTGGAAACACCATATATTTT. This codes for CASRGSSGNTIYF. The chain has TRBV12-3 or TRBV12-4 and TRBJ1-3, with no clear D. The CDR3 is made up of 13 amino acids. The V end lost 6 bases, the J end lost 0 bases, and 6 bases lay between the germline ends.

This clone was observed a handful of times. One end of the junction does not line up with germline, which may come from a read error. The J gene is TRBJ2-4, the V gene TRBV11-2; 9 bases match TRBD1. Germline assignment: CDR1 SGHAT and CDR2 FQNNGV. There are 14 residues in the CDR3. The CDR3 nucleotides are TGTGCCAGCAGCTTAGCCGGGACAGGGAGTGGGAAGCACTTC. Its translation is CASSLAGTGSGKHF.